These 29 T cell receptor beta chains share one sample of origin, sequenced in a study of a mutant IDH1 vaccine in newly diagnosed glioma. TCRdb keeps only in-frame clones here, not all; method: immunoSEQ multiplex PCR. Of more than 60,000 clones in the sample, under 85% are singletons; the top ten hold approximately 4.8%. Time point defined: week 35, safety follow-up. Every vaccination contained 300 ug of the mutant IDH1 20-mer peptide and was paired with topical imiquimod. Their antigen targets remain unknown. This specimen consisted of PBMCs, obtained from a glioma patient whose treatment included an IDH1 peptide vaccine. These receptors were obtained from a man aged 50-60 years with glioma.

Only one count was recorded for this clone. This sequence joins TRBV4-3 and TRBJ1-4, with D possibly matching TRBD1 (5 bases). V was trimmed by 4 bases and J by 7 bases, leaving 19 bases between them. Germline CDR1 and CDR2: LGHNA and YSLEER. The CDR3 has 16 residues. The CDR3, as DNA: TGCGCCAGCAGCCCTTCCCCCGGGGGAGTTGGTGAAAAACTGTTTTTT. Its protein product is CASSPSPGGVGEKLFF.

J is TRBJ2-5 and V is TRBV5-4, with a weak D call TRBD2 (7 bases). CDR1 and CDR2 from the germline V gene are SGHNT and YYREEE (reference sequence). Trimming removed 1 base from V and 5 bases from J, with 12 bases in between. The CDR3 runs to 14 residues. Written as DNA, the CDR3 is TGTGCCAGCAGCTTGTGGGGGCGGGGGGAGACCCAGTACTTC. Its protein is CASSLWGRGETQYF.

The CDR3 DNA is TGTGCCAGCAGCGCCGGGGACGGGCGTAGGGGCTATGGCTACACCTTC. Its translation is CASSAGDGRRGYGYTF. This chain joins TRBV9 and TRBJ1-2; a weak D match, TRBD1 (5 bases). There are 16 residues in the CDR3. Germline-derived CDR1 and CDR2 are SGDLS and YYNGEE. Trimming cost V 3 bases and J 4 bases, with 19 bases left between them.

The V gene is TRBV7-2, the J gene TRBJ1-1, with a possible D match to TRBD1 (6 bases). V lost 5 bases and J 5 bases, leaving 18 bases between the germline ends. This CDR3 has 15 residues. CDR1 is SGHTA, CDR2 FQGNSA, per germline. The CDR3 DNA is TGTGCCAGCAGCCCTCGCCGCAGGGGTCGAACTGAAGCTTTCTTT. This sequence encodes CASSPRRRGRTEAFF.

The rearrangement links TRBV19 to TRBJ1-2; 8 positions match TRBD1. The germline V gene has CDR1 LNHDA and CDR2 SQIVND (reference sequence). The CDR3 consists of 15 residues. V lost 4 bases and J lost 4; bases outside the gene matches: 8. The CDR3 nucleotides are TGTGCCAGTAGTACACAGGGGGTTCGTAGCTATGGCTACACCTTC. Amino acids: CASSTQGVRSYGYTF.

The V call is TRBV7-2, the J call TRBJ2-7; 10 bases match TRBD1. The CDR3 spans 14 residues. Germline loops: CDR1 SGHTA, CDR2 FQGNSA. J gave up 3 bases and V 5 bases, and 4 bases lay outside the gene matches. CDR3 DNA: TGTGCCAGCAGCGTCGGGACAGGGGTCTACGAGCAGTACTTC. Translating it yields CASSVGTGVYEQYF.

The chain recombines TRBV9 with TRBJ2-4; 8 nucleotides agree with TRBD1. The germline gives CDR1 SGDLS, CDR2 YYNGEE. This CDR3 is 16 amino acids long. The V segment lost 3 bases and the J segment 2 bases; nucleotides outside the gene matches: 7. CDR3: CASSEGTGVPKNIQYF. CDR3 in DNA: TGTGCCAGCAGCGAGGGGACAGGCGTACCCAAAAACATTCAGTACTTC.

V and J are TRBV6-4 and TRBJ2-2; TRBD2 might be the D (5 bases). In germline, CDR1 is MRHNA, CDR2 SNTAGT. Trimming removed 6 bases from V and 4 bases from J, with 15 bases in between. CDR3 length equals 15 residues. CDR3 sequence: CASSPDYLGTGELFF. CDR3 nucleotides: TGTGCCAGCAGCCCCGACTACCTGGGCACCGGGGAGCTGTTTTTT.

This chain links TRBV14 with TRBJ2-1, with 10 nucleotides matching TRBD2. The V segment lost 5 bases and the J segment 2 bases; nucleotides outside the gene matches: 3. The CDR3 totals 15 residues. Germline V gives CDR1 SGHDN, CDR2 FVKESK. CDR3 coding DNA: TGTGCCAGCAGCTCGAGCGGGGGGGCCTACAATGAGCAGTTCTTC. Translation: CASSSSGGAYNEQFF.

The chain uses TRBV5-6 and TRBJ2-7, with 11 bases fitting TRBD1. The germline V gene encodes CDR1 SGHDT and CDR2 YYEEEE. Unmatched junction bases numbered 1, after V lost 5 bases and J lost 0 bases. The CDR3 is 14 residues long. The CDR3 nucleotides are TGTGCCAGCAGGGGGACAGGGGGCTCCTACGAGCAGTACTTC. It encodes CASRGTGGSYEQYF.

The chain joins TRBV7-6 to TRBJ1-1; weak D call: TRBD1 (6 bases). Germline assignment: CDR1 SGHVS and CDR2 FNYEAQ. This CDR3 region has 13 residues. The V end lost 5 bases, the J end lost 7 bases, and 14 bases lay between the germline ends. DNA of the CDR3: TGTGCCAGCAGCCGTTGGGGGGCAAATGAAGCTTTCTTT. It is translated as CASSRWGANEAFF.

This clone was detected only a few times. The chain joins TRBV7-8 to TRBJ1-2; no reliable D call. The V gene's germline CDR1 is SGHVS and CDR2 FQNEAQ. The V end was cut by 4 bases, the J end by 5 bases, with 8 bases between. This CDR3 is built from 12 residues. The CDR3 is CASSSEVYGYTF. Written as DNA, the CDR3 is TGTGCCAGCAGCTCAGAGGTATATGGCTACACCTTC.

This clone showed up just once. V usage is TRBV9 and J usage is TRBJ2-1, with D uncertain. Germline CDR1 and CDR2: SGDLS and YYNGEE. Trimming pared 2 bases from V and 6 bases from J, leaving 12 bases between. This CDR3 region has 14 residues. The CDR3 coding sequence is TGTGCCAGCAGCGTCCGGGCTTGGGGCAATGAGCAGTTCTTC. Translated, it gives CASSVRAWGNEQFF. The variable domain in full, completed from reference TRBV9 and TRBJ2-1, reads DSGVTQTPKHLITATGQRVTLRCSPRSGDLSVYWYQQSLDQGLQFLIQYYNGEERAKGNILERFSAQQFPDLHSELNLSSLELGDSALYFCASSVRAWGNEQFFGPGTRLTVL.

The chain uses TRBV23-1 and TRBJ2-2, with D perhaps TRBD1 or TRBD2 (5 bases each). TRBV23-1 is an ORF for which the function is uncertain. CDR3 size: 15 residues. Trimming took 6 bases from V and 7 from J, leaving 18 bases between them. CDR3 DNA sequence: TGCGCCAGCAGGGGGGTGACAGACCGCCACGGGGAGCTGTTTTTT. This sequence encodes CASRGVTDRHGELFF.

This clone was seen a handful of times. V gene TRBV18 combines with J gene TRBJ2-2, with TRBD1 identical over 7 bases. Per the germline V gene, CDR1 is KGHSH and CDR2 is LQKENI. Germline trimming cut 6 bases from V and 0 bases from J; bases unmatched to any gene: 7. This CDR3 contains 16 residues. The CDR3 nucleotides are TGTGCCAGCTCTCTATCCGGGACAGCGAACACCGGGGAGCTGTTTTTT. This translates into CASSLSGTANTGELFF.

This clone was observed a single time. This sequence joins TRBV14 and TRBJ1-1; D unclear. This CDR3 is 13 amino acids long. V was trimmed by 4 bases and J by 2 bases, leaving 8 bases between them. The germline V gene encodes CDR1 SGHDN and CDR2 FVKESK. The CDR3 here is CASSPGFNTEAFF. CDR3 DNA: TGTGCCAGCAGCCCGGGGTTCAACACTGAAGCTTTCTTT.

The V gene is TRBV30, the J gene TRBJ1-2; a weak D match, TRBD1 (6 bases). In germline, CDR1 is GTSNPN, CDR2 SVGIG (reference sequence). This CDR3 has 13 amino acids. V was clipped by 5 bases and J by 7 bases, with 17 bases between them. CDR3: CAWGGGIRVGYTF. The CDR3 DNA reads as TGTGCCTGGGGGGGCGGGATAAGGGTTGGCTACACCTTC.

V usage is TRBV9 and J usage is TRBJ2-6; TRBD1 might be the D (5 bases). CDR1 and CDR2 (germline): SGDLS, YYNGEE. This CDR3 has 18 amino acids. V lost 2 bases and J lost 1, with 16 bases in between. The DNA for the CDR3 is TGTGCCAGCAGCGTGACCGTCGCAAGGGGATCTGGGGCCAACGTCCTGACTTTC. Its protein product is CASSVTVARGSGANVLTF.

This rearrangement joins TRBV4-1 to TRBJ1-2; the match to TRBD1 covers 7 bases. The CDR3 sequence is 13 residues long. Germline values: CDR1 MGHRA, CDR2 YSYEKL. V shed 4 bases, J shed 9 bases, and the junction held 8 bases outside the gene matches. The CDR3 protein is CASSPTGIGSYTF. In DNA form, the CDR3 reads TGCGCCAGCAGCCCGACAGGGATCGGGAGCTACACCTTC.

The chain employs TRBV6-1 and TRBJ1-2; no firm D call. Per the germline V gene, CDR1 is MNHNS and CDR2 is SASEGT. Trimming left V 2 bases short and J 8 bases short, with 9 bases between. There are 12 residues in the CDR3. This CDR3 reads CASSERGGGYTF. DNA of the CDR3: TGTGCCAGCAGTGAAAGAGGAGGCGGCTACACCTTC.

This chain uses TRBV4-2 with TRBJ1-1; D is undetermined. The germline gives CDR1 LGHNA, CDR2 YNFKEQ. The V end lost 4 bases, the J end lost 1 base, and 7 bases lay between the germline ends. This CDR3 comprises 13 residues. The CDR3 protein is CASSRPENTEAFF. DNA for the CDR3: TGTGCCAGCAGCCGCCCAGAGAACACTGAAGCTTTCTTT.

This CDR3 is CASSGDGTLGYTF. The CDR3, as DNA: TGCGCCAGCAGCGGCGACGGGACGCTTGGCTACACCTTC. The chain links TRBV5-1 to TRBJ1-2, with D tentatively TRBD1 (5 bases). V lost 4 bases and J lost 7, with 14 bases in between. There are 13 residues in the CDR3. Germline CDR1 is SGHRS and CDR2 is YFSETQ.

This clone qualifies as medium-sized. The gene calls are TRBV6-5 and TRBJ2-2, with 11 bases that match TRBD1. J lost 8 bases, V lost 4 bases, and 6 bases had no gene match. CDR3 size: 15 residues. Germline CDR1 and CDR2: MNHEY and SVGAGI. The CDR3 loop is CASSSPGQGVGELFF. For the CDR3, the DNA is TGTGCCAGCAGTTCCCCGGGACAGGGGGTAGGGGAGCTGTTTTTT.

The gene calls are TRBV4-2 and TRBJ2-7, with D perhaps TRBD2 (6 bases). With 4 bases removed from V and 2 bases from J, the gap between germline ends came to 12 bases. Germline V gene data show CDR1 as LGHNA and CDR2 as YNFKEQ. The CDR3 spans 14 residues. In DNA, the CDR3 is TGTGCCAGCAGCCCAAAACCGGGGGCCTACGAGCAGTACTTC. Residues: CASSPKPGAYEQYF.

The gene calls are TRBV9 and TRBJ2-3; TRBD1 is a possible D gene (6 bases). The CDR3 sequence is 13 residues long. Germline loops: CDR1 SGDLS, CDR2 YYNGEE. The germline V and J ends were trimmed by 3 bases and 10 bases, with 15 bases remaining between them. CDR3 loop: CASSEAGRTAQYF. CDR3 in DNA: TGTGCCAGCAGCGAGGCCGGTCGGACAGCGCAGTATTTT.

The chain carries TRBV7-6 and TRBJ2-1, with unresolved D. The CDR3 consists of 12 residues. Trimming left V 2 bases short and J 5 bases short, with 4 bases between. CDR1 is SGHVS and CDR2 is FNYEAQ in the germline V gene. This chain's CDR3 is CASSLPDNEQFF. CDR3 nucleotides: TGTGCCAGCAGCTTACCCGACAATGAGCAGTTCTTC.

This clone is deemed medium-sized. The CDR3 DNA follows: TGCGCCAGCAGCCAAGGTCCCTACGAGCAGTACTTC. Protein: CASSQGPYEQYF. This chain links TRBV4-1 with TRBJ2-7; no reliable D call. The germline V gene has CDR1 MGHRA and CDR2 YSYEKL. The CDR3 covers 12 residues. V was clipped by 1 base and J by 2 bases, with 3 bases between them.

The gene calls are TRBV2 and TRBJ1-1; D ambiguous. This CDR3 has 12 amino acids. The germline V gene has CDR1 SNHLY and CDR2 FYNNEI. V lost 6 bases to trimming and J lost 3 bases, with 8 bases between them. The CDR3 protein is CASRLGYTEAFF. The CDR3 DNA follows: TGTGCCAGCAGGCTGGGGTACACTGAAGCTTTCTTT.

This sequence joins TRBV25-1 and TRBJ1-3, with a possible D match to TRBD1 (6 bases). Trimming took off 7 bases at V and 0 bases at J, with 13 bases between the two ends. Germline CDR1 MGHDK, CDR2 SYGVNS. The CDR3 runs 15 residues. CDR3 in DNA: TGTGCCAGCACCTCAGGGGTCCTCTCTGGAAACACCATATATTTT. Translating it yields CASTSGVLSGNTIYF.